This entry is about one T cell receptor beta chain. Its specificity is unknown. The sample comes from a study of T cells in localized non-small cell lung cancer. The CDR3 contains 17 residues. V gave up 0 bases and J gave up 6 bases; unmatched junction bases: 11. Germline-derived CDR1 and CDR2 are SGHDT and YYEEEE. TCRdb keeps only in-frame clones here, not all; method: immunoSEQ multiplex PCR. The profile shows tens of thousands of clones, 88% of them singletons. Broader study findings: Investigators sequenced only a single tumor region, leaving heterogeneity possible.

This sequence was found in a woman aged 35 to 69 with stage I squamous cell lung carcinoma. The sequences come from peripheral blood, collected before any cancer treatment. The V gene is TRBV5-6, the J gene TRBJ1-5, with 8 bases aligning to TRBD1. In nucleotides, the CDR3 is TGTGCCAGCAGCTTGGCCGCGGGGACAGGTGTTTCTCAGCCCCAGCATTTT. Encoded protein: CASSLAAGTGVSQPQHF. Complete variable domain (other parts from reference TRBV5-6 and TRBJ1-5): DAGVTQSPTHLIKTRGQQVTLRCSPKSGHDTVSWYQQALGQGPQFIFQYYEEEERQRGNFPDRFSGHQFPNYSSELNVNALLLGDSALYLCASSLAAGTGVSQPQHFGDGTRLSIL.